The clone carrying this TCR beta chain has just one count. Its antigen is currently unknown. The CDR3 sequence is 13 residues long. CDR1 and CDR2 (germline): LNHDA, SQIVND (reference sequence). The junction had 5 bases not matched to a gene; V was cut back by 6 bases and J by 3 bases. These data come from a study of shared clonotypes between healthy human individuals. As for the study in general: Serving as donors were a couple of women and a few men, whose ages spanned 18 to 49.

Partitioning of CD4+ cells yielded a CD45RA+ naive subset and a CD45RA-negative memory subset. This table comes from immunoSEQ multiplex PCR, and its TCRdb copy is limited to in-frame clones, with some not included. The profile shows 2 million to 3 million clones, around 90% of them singletons. General study points: Naive subsets, compared against memory subsets, generally had larger estimated richness values. Compared with clonotypes that all four donors shared, non-shared clonotypes had lower generation probabilities.

This clonotype was obtained from a man aged 18-30 years in good health. Sample: naive CD4+ T cells sorted from blood. Subset of the sample: CD45RA+ positively selected. This chain uses TRBV19 with TRBJ2-7, with TRBD1 matching 7 bases. The CDR3 reads CASSPTGIYEQYF. CDR3 coding DNA: TGTGCCAGTAGCCCGACAGGGATCTACGAGCAGTACTTC.